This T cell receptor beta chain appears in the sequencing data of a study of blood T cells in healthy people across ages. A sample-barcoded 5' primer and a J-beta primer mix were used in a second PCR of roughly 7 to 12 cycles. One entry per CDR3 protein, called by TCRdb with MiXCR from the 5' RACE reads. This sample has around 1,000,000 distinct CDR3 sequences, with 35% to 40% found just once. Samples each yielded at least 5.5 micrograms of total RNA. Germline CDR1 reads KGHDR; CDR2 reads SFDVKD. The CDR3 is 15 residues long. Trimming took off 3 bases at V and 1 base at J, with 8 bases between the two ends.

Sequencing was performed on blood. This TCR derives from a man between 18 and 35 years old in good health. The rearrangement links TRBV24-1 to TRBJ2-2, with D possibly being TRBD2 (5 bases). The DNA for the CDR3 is TGTGCCACCAGTGATAGGAGGCTGAACACCGGGGAGCTGTTTTTT. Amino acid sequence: CATSDRRLNTGELFF.